The T cell receptor beta chain described here comes from a study of OX40 agonist ivuxolimab in advanced cancers. The CDR3 consists of 15 residues. Germline V lookup: CDR1 MNHNS, CDR2 SASEGT. V shed 5 bases and J 6 bases; nucleotides not matched to a gene: 6. On cycle 4 day 1 and cycle 7 day 1, as well as at baseline, blood was sampled. TCRdb's table, derived via immunoSEQ multiplex PCR, lists solely in-frame clones and lacks some. This sample carries about 26,000 clones, over 60% of them seen once, and the ten largest clones take approximately 15%. This receptor was taken from an adult with an advanced solid tumor such as melanoma, head and neck, liver or kidney cancer. The specimen was CD4+ or CD8+ T cells sorted from blood, collected in a trial of the OX40 agonist ivuxolimab. V usage is TRBV6-1 and J usage is TRBJ1-6, with TRBD1 identical over 8 bases. In DNA, the CDR3 is TGTGCCAGCAGTTTGACAGGGGTGGGTAATTCACCCCTCCACTTT. Translated, it gives CASSLTGVGNSPLHF.